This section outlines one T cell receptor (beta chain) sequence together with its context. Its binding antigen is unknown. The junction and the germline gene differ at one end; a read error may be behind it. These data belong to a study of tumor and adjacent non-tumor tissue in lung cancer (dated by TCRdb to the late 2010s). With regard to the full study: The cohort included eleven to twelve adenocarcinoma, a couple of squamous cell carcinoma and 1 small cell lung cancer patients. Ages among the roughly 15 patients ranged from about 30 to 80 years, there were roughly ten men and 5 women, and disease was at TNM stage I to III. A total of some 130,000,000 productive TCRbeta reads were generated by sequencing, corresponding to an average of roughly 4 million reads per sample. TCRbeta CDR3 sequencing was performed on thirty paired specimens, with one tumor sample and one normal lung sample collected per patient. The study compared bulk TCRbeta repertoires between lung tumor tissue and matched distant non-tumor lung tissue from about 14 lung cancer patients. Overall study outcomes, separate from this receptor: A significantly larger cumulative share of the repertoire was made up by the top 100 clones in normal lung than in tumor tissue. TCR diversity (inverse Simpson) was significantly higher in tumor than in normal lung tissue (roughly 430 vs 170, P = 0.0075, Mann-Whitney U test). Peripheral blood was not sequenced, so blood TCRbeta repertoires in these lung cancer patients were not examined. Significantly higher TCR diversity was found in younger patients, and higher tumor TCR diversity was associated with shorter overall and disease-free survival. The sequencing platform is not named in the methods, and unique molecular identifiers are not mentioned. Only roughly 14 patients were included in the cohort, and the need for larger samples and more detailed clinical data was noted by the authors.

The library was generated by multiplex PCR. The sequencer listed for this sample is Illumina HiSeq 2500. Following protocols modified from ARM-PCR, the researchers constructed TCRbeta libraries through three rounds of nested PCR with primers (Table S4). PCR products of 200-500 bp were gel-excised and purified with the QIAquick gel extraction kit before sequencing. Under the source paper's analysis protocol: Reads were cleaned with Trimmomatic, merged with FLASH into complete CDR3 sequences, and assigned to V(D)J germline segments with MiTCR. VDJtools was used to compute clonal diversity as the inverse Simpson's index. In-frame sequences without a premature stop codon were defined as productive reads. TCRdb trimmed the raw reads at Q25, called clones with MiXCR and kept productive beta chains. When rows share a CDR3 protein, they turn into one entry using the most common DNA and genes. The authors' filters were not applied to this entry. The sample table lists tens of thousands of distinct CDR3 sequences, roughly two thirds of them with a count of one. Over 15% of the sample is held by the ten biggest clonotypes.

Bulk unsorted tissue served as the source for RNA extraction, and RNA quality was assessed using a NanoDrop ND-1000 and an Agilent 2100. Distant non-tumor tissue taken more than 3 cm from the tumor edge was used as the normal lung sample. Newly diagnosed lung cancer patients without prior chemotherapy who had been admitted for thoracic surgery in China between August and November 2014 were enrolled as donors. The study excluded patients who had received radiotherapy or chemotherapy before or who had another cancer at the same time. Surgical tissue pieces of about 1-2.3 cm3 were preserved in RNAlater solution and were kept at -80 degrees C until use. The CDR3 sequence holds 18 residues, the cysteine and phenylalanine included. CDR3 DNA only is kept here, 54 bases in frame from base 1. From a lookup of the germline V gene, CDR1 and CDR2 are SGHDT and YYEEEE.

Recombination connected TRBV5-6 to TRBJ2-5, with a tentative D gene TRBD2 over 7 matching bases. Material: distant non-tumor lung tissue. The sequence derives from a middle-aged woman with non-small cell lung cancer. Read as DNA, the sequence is TGTGCCAGCAGCTTCATATTGCGGGGGCCGGGTCCCTGGGAGACACAGTACTTC. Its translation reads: CASSFILRGPGPWETQYF.